This T cell receptor beta chain was identified in a study of shared clonotypes between healthy human individuals. Memory CD4+ cells were the fraction left after CD45RA+ naive selection. Concerning this clone itself: Its cognate antigen is unknown.

Study results and limitations: Depth of sequencing was expected to influence donor clonotype sharing.

Germline CDR1 LNHNV, CDR2 YYDKDF (reference sequence). Trimming removed 0 bases at V and 3 bases at J, with 9 bases between. The CDR3 is made up of 14 amino acids. Profiling relied on immunoSEQ multiplex PCR, and the TCRdb table lists in-frame clones only, not all of them. The sample shows about 1,500,000 clones, approximately 96% of them seen only once. The sequence came from a young man in good health. What was sequenced was naive CD4+ T cells sorted from blood. Subset described: CD45RA+ positively selected. The chain has TRBV15 and TRBJ2-7; no clear D. The CDR3 nucleotides read TGTGCCACCAGCAGAGAGGGAAAAGGCTACGAGCAGTACTTC. It specifies CATSREGKGYEQYF.